This is a list of T cell receptor beta chains from one sample in a study of T cell responses to AZD1222 COVID-19 vaccine. Some clones are missing from TCRdb's copy, which holds only in-frame ones; the method was immunoSEQ multiplex PCR. The repertoire holds over 90,000 clones, with roughly nine tenths as singletons. The sequencing used peripheral blood, collected 28 days after the second AZD1222 dose. All receptors come from an adult who received the AZD1222 COVID-19 vaccine. Both conserved end residues are part of each CDR3. D genes are given only for firm matches. Clone size appears in some rows only: once, few, many, or a class for an expanded clone.

clone_size j_call v_call d_call cdr3_aa cdr3_nt
NA TRBJ2-7 TRBV6-6 TRBD1 CASSYGQGADDKQYF TGTGCCAGCAGCTACGGACAGGGGGCCGACGATAAGCAGTACTTC
NA TRBJ1-1 TRBV4-2 NA CASSQVAQGANTEAFF TGTGCCAGCAGCCAAGTCGCACAGGGCGCGAACACTGAAGCTTTCTTT
NA TRBJ2-3 TRBV11-2 TRBD2 CASSTTSGGGTQYF TGTGCCAGCAGCACGACTAGCGGGGGCGGGACGCAGTATTTT
NA TRBJ1-2 TRBV10-3 NA CAIRTILTGYTF TGTGCCATCAGGACGATCCTGACCGGCTACACCTTC
NA TRBJ2-5 TRBV11-3 NA CASRESETQYF TGTGCCAGCAGAGAGTCGGAGACCCAGTACTTC
NA TRBJ2-2 TRBV2 NA CASLPGEYTGELFF TGTGCCAGCCTCCCCGGGGAGTACACCGGGGAGCTGTTTTTT
NA TRBJ1-2 TRBV10-1 NA CASEAGVYPNYGYTF TGCGCCAGCGAGGCAGGGGTTTACCCGAACTATGGCTACACCTTC
NA TRBJ2-1 TRBV11-2 NA CASSLEVNNEQFF TGTGCCAGCAGCTTAGAAGTCAACAATGAGCAGTTCTTC
NA TRBJ1-5 TRBV2 TRBD1 CASSVTGRGLGQPQHF TGTGCCAGCAGTGTAACTGGCAGGGGGCTTGGACAGCCCCAGCATTTT
NA TRBJ1-2 TRBV5-4 NA CASSLVVEDGYTF TGTGCCAGCAGCTTAGTGGTAGAGGATGGCTACACCTTC
NA TRBJ1-2 TRBV9 NA CASAGHPITNYGYTF TGTGCCAGCGCGGGACACCCAATAACTAACTATGGCTACACCTTC
NA TRBJ1-5 TRBV19 NA CASSIGRQPQHF TGTGCCAGTAGTATAGGGCGCCAGCCCCAGCATTTT
NA TRBJ2-7 TRBV19 NA CASTGSGVTSEQYF TGTGCCAGTACCGGGTCGGGGGTTACAAGCGAGCAGTACTTC
NA TRBJ1-6 TRBV18 NA CASSPQKDNSPLHF TGTGCCAGCTCACCACAGAAGGATAATTCACCCCTCCACTTT
once TRBJ1-5 TRBV2 NA CASSDGGVNQPQHF TGTGCCAGCAGTGATGGGGGGGTGAATCAGCCCCAGCATTTT
NA TRBJ2-7 TRBV28 NA CASSSQEGAAYEQYF TGTGCCAGCAGTTCCCAGGAGGGGGCCGCCTACGAGCAGTACTTC
NA TRBJ2-2 TRBV5-1 TRBD2 CASSPLLAGGTGELFF TGCGCCAGCAGCCCTTTATTGGCGGGGGGCACCGGGGAGCTGTTTTTT
NA TRBJ2-5 TRBV29-1 TRBD2 CSVSGTSGGETQYF TGCAGCGTAAGCGGGACTAGCGGAGGGGAGACCCAGTACTTC
NA TRBJ1-4 TRBV6-1 NA CASSERLPSGATNEKLFF TGTGCCAGCAGTGAACGACTGCCTTCCGGAGCAACTAATGAAAAACTGTTTTTT
NA TRBJ1-5 TRBV30 NA CAWSGAPDQPQHF TGTGCCTGGAGTGGAGCCCCTGATCAGCCCCAGCATTTT